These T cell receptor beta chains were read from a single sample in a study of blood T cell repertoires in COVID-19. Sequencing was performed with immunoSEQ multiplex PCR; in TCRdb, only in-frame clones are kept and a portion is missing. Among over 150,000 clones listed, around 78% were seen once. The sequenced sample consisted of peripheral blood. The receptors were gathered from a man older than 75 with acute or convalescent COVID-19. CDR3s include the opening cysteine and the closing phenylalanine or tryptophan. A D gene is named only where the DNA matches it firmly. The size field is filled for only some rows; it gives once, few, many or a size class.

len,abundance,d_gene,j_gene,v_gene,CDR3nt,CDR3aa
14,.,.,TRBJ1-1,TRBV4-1,TGCGCCAGCAGCCAAGATCAGGGGAACACTGAAGCTTTCTTT,CASSQDQGNTEAFF
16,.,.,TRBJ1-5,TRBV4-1,TGCGCCAGCAGCCAAGATCCAGGCCAGGTTGTGCAGCCCCAGCATTTT,CASSQDPGQVVQPQHF
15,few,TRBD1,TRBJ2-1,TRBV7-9,TGTGCCAGCAGCTTAGGTCAGGGGGAAATCTATGAGCAGTTCTTC,CASSLGQGEIYEQFF
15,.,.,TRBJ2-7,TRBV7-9,TGTGCCAGCAGCTTGTACAGGAGTAGCTCCTACGAGCAGTACTTC,CASSLYRSSSYEQYF
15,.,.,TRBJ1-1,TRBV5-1,TGCGCCAGCAGCTTGGGGGCCGGCCGGGGCACTGAAGCTTTCTTT,CASSLGAGRGTEAFF
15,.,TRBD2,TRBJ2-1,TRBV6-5,TGTGCCAGCAGTTACTTGACTAGCGGGTACAATGAGCAGTTCTTC,CASSYLTSGYNEQFF
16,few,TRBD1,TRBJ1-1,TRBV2,TGTGCCAGCAGTGCGTTACCGACAGGGGTAGGCACTGAAGCTTTCTTT,CASSALPTGVGTEAFF
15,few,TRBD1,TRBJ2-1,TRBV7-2,TGTGCCAGCAGCTTAGCGACAGGGGCCTACAATGAGCAGTTCTTC,CASSLATGAYNEQFF
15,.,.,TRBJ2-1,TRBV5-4,TGTGCCAGCAGCTTCCCGGCAGGGTCCTACAATGAGCAGTTCTTC,CASSFPAGSYNEQFF
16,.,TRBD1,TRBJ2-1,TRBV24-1,TGTGCCACCAGTCCTTTAGGGGGACAGGGGTACAATGAGCAGTTCTTC,CATSPLGGQGYNEQFF
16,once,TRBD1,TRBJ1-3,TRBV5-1,TGCGCCAGCAGCTTCTCGGGACAGGGAATGGGAAACACCATATATTTT,CASSFSGQGMGNTIYF
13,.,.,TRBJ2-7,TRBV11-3,TGTGCCAGCAGCCCGGACACCTCCTACGAGCAGTACTTC,CASSPDTSYEQYF
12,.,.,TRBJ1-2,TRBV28,TGTGCCAGCAGTCCCCCCATACAGGGCTACACCTTC,CASSPPIQGYTF
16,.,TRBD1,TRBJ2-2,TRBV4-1,TGCGCCAGCAGCCAAGACAGGACAGGGAAGGCCGGGGAGCTGTTTTTT,CASSQDRTGKAGELFF
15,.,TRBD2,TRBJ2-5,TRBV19,TGTGCCAGTAGTATCGAAGCGGGGGCCCGGGAGACCCAGTACTTC,CASSIEAGARETQYF
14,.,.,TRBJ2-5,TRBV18,TGTGCCAGCTCACCGCAGGAGGGCCAAGAGACCCAGTACTTC,CASSPQEGQETQYF
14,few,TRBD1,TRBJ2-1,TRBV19,TGTGCCAGTAGACCCACCCGGGACAGGAATGAGCAGTTCTTC,CASRPTRDRNEQFF
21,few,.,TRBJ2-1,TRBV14,TGTGCCAGCAGCCCTCCACCGGGACTGGGGGGTTTGGGGGGCTCCTACAATGAGCAGTTCTTC,CASSPPPGLGGLGGSYNEQFF
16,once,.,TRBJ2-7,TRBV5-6,TGTGCCAGCAGCGAATCCCTGGACAGAACCTCCTACGAGCAGTACTTC,CASSESLDRTSYEQYF
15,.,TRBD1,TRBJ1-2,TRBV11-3,TGTGCCAGCAGCAACGGACAGGCCGGTAACTATGGCTACACCTTC,CASSNGQAGNYGYTF
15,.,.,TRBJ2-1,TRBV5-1,TGCGCCAGCAGCCGGGGTGAGGGCTCCTACAATGAGCAGTTCTTC,CASSRGEGSYNEQFF
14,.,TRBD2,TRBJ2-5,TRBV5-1,TGCGCCAGCAGGGGAGGGGTCGTTGTGGAGACCCAGTACTTC,CASRGGVVVETQYF
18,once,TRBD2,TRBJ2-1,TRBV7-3,TGTGCCAGCAGCCCCCAGCGGACTAGCGGGGGGGGGTACAATGAGCAGTTCTTC,CASSPQRTSGGGYNEQFF
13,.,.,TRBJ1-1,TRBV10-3,TGTGCCATCAGTGATGTGGTACAGTCTGAAGCTTTCTTT,CAISDVVQSEAFF
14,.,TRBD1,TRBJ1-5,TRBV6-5,TGTGCCAGCCGGAATCAGGGGGCTACTCAGCCCCAGCATTTT,CASRNQGATQPQHF
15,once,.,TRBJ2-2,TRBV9,TGTGCCAGCAGCGTAGCGCCTAGCGCCTCGGGGGAGCTGTTTTTT,CASSVAPSASGELFF
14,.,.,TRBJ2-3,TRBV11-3,TGTGCCAGCAGCTTCACTAGGTCGTCAGATACGCAGTATTTT,CASSFTRSSDTQYF
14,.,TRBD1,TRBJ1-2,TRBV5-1,TGCGCCAGCAGAACGGACAGGGGGGACTATGGCTACACCTTC,CASRTDRGDYGYTF
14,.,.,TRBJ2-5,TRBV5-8,TGTGCCAGCAGCTTGGGACAAGCTAAAGAGACCCAGTACTTC,CASSLGQAKETQYF
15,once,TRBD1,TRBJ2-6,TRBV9,TGTGCCAGCAGCGGACAGGGCACTGGGGCCAACGTCCTGACTTTC,CASSGQGTGANVLTF
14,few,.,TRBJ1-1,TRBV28,TGTGCCAGCAGTTTAACAGGGCAGAACACTGAAGCTTTCTTT,CASSLTGQNTEAFF
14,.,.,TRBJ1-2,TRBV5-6,TGTGCCAGCAGCTCCGGACTCGGTGGGTATGGCTACACCTTC,CASSSGLGGYGYTF
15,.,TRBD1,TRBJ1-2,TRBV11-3,TGTGCCAGCAGTTACTCGACAGGGGCCTACTATGGCTACACCTTC,CASSYSTGAYYGYTF
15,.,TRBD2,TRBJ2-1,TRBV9,TGTGCCAGCAGCCCCCGTACTAGCGTGAATAATGAGCAGTTCTTC,CASSPRTSVNNEQFF
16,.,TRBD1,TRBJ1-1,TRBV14,TGTGCCAGCAGCCGTTGGACAGGGGTCTCGAACACTGAAGCTTTCTTT,CASSRWTGVSNTEAFF
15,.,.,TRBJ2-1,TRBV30,TGTGCCTGGAGTCTACTCGGGACACCCTACAATGAGCAGTTCTTC,CAWSLLGTPYNEQFF
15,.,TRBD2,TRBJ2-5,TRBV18,TGTGCCAGCTCACCAACTAGCGGGGATCTAGAGACCCAGTACTTC,CASSPTSGDLETQYF
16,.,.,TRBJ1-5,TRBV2,TGTGCCAGCAGTCTTACCACGACAGGCGGGTATCAGCCCCAGCATTTT,CASSLTTTGGYQPQHF
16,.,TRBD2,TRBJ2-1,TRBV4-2,TGTGCCAGCAGCCAAGAGAGACGGGGGGGCGACAATGAGCAGTTCTTC,CASSQERRGGDNEQFF
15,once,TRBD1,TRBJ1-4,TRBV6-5,TGTGCCAGCAGCCGACAGGGGTTGACTAATGAAAAACTGTTTTTT,CASSRQGLTNEKLFF
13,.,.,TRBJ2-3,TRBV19,TGTGCCAGTAGTTCGACAGTAAGAGATACGCAGTATTTT,CASSSTVRDTQYF
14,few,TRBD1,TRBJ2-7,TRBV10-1,TGCGCCAGCAGGAGGACAGGGAAAGAGGTGGAGCAGTACTTC,CASRRTGKEVEQYF
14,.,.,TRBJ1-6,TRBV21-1,TGTGCCAGCAGTAAAGGGACTGCAAATTCACCCCTCCACTTT,CASSKGTANSPLHF
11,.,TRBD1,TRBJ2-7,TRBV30,TGTGCCTGGAGAAAAGGACAGGGCATTCTCTTC,CAWRKGQGILF
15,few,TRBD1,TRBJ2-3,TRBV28,TGTGCCAGCAGTCAGGGACAGGGGTTCACAGATACGCAGTATTTT,CASSQGQGFTDTQYF
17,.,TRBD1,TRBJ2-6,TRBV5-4,TGTGCCAGCAGCCAGGGACAGGGGAGGACTGGGGCCAACGTCCTGACTTTC,CASSQGQGRTGANVLTF
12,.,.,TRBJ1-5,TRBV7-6,TGTGCCAGCAGCTCCCACGGTCAGCCCCAGCATTTT,CASSSHGQPQHF
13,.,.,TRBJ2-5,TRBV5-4,TGTGCCAGCAGCTCAGGGCCCGGAGAGACCCAGTACTTC,CASSSGPGETQYF
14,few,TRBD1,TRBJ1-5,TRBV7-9,TGTGCCAGCAGCTCTGGACAGGGTTGGCAGCCCCAGCATTTT,CASSSGQGWQPQHF
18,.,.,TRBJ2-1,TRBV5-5,TGTGCCAGCAGCCGATTCCAGGGGCGGGGGTTGACCTACAATGAGCAGTTCTTC,CASSRFQGRGLTYNEQFF
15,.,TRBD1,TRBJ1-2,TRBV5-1,TGCGCCAGCAGCCAAGTGGGACAGGCTTCCTATGGCTACACCTTC,CASSQVGQASYGYTF
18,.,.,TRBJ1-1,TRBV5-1,TGCGCCAGCAGCTTGGTACCCCCAGGGGCGTCAATGAACACTGAAGCTTTCTTT,CASSLVPPGASMNTEAFF